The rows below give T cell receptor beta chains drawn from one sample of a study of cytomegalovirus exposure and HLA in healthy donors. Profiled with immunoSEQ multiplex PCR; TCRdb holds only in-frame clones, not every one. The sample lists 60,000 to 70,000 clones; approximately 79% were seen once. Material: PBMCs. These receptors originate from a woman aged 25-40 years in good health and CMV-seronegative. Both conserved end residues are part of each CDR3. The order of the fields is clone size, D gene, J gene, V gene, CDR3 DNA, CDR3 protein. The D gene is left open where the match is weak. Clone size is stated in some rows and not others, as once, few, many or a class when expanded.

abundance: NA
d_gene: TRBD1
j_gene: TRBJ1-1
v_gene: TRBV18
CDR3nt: TGTGCCAGCTCACCCGGACAGGACACTGAAGCTTTCTTT
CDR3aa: CASSPGQDTEAFF

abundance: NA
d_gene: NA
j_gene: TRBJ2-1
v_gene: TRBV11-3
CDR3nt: TGTGCCAGCAGTCTACTAGCAAACAATGAGCAGTTCTTC
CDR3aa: CASSLLANNEQFF

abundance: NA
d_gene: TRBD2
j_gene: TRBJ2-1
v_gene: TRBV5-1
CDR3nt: TGCGCCAGCAGCTTGGCCGCTTATGAGTCTAGCGGCCCCATTGAGCAGTTCTTC
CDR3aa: CASSLAAYESSGPIEQFF

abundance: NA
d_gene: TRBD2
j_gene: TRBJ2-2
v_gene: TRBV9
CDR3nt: TGTGCCAGCAGCGTAGGACTAGCAGCGGGCGGGGAGCTGTTTTTT
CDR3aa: CASSVGLAAGGELFF

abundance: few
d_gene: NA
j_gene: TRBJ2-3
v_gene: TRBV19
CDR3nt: TGTGCCAGTAGTATAACAGGGGGGGCCAGCACAGATACGCAGTATTTT
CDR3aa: CASSITGGASTDTQYF

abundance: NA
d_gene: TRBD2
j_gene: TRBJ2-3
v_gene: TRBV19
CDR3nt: TGTGCCAGTAGCCTAACGGGGGTTAGCGGGGGAGATACGCAGTATTTT
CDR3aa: CASSLTGVSGGDTQYF

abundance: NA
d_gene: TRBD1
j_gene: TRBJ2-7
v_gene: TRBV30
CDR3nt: TGTGCCTGGAGGGCGATGACAGGGGGAACCTACGAGCAGTACTTC
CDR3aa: CAWRAMTGGTYEQYF

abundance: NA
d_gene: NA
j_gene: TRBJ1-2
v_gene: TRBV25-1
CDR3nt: TGTGCCAGCAGTGAATCCGTGTATGGCTACACCTTC
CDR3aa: CASSESVYGYTF

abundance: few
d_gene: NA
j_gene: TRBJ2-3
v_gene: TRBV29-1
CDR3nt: TGCAGCGTGACAACAGCAGCCCTCACAGATACGCAGTATTTT
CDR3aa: CSVTTAALTDTQYF

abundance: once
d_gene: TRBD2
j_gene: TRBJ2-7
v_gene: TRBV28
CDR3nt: TGTGCTAGCGGGCCGTACTACGAGCAGTACTTC
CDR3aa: CASGPYYEQYF

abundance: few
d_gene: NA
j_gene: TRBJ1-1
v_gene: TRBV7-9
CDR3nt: TGTGCCAGCAGCCCAGTGGAGGGGACGTACACTGAAGCTTTCTTT
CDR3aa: CASSPVEGTYTEAFF

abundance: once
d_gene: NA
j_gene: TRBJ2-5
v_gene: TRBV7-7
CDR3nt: TGTGCCAGCAGCTTAGGGATGCGGGAGACCCAGTACTTC
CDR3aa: CASSLGMRETQYF

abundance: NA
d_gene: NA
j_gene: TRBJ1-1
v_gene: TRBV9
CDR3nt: TGTGCCAGCAGCGCCTGGGAAGGGAGCACTGAAGCTTTCTTT
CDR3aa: CASSAWEGSTEAFF

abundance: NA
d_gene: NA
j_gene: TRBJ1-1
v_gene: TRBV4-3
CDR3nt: TGCGCCAGCAGCTCTTGGGGCAACACTGAAGCTTTCTTT
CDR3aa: CASSSWGNTEAFF

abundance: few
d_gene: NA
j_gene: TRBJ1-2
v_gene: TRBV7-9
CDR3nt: TGTGCCAGCAGCTCCCCTCTCTTGGGGGGGAGCTATGGCTACACCTTC
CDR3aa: CASSSPLLGGSYGYTF

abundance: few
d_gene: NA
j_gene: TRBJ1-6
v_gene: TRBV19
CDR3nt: TGTGCCAGTAGTGGGGGCAAAAAGAACTCCTATAATTCACCCCTCCACTTT
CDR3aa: CASSGGKKNSYNSPLHF

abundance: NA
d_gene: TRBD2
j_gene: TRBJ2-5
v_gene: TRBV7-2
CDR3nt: TGTGCCAGCAGCTTAGGTAGCGGGCCTGGGGAGACCCAGTACTTC
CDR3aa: CASSLGSGPGETQYF

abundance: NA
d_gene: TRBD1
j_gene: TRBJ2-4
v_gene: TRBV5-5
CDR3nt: TGTGCCAGCAGCTTCGGACAGGGGGAAAACATTCAGTACTTC
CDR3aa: CASSFGQGENIQYF

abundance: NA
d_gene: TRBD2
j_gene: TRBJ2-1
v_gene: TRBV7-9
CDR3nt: TGTGCCATCGGAAAGGGGGGGACTAGTCACAATGAGCAGTTCTTC
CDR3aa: CAIGKGGTSHNEQFF

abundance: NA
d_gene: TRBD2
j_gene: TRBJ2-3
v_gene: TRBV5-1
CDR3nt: TGCGCCAGCAGCTTCTCTAGCGGGGCGGGAGATACGCAGTATTTT
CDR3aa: CASSFSSGAGDTQYF

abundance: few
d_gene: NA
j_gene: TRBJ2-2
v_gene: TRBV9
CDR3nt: TGTGCCAGCAGCGTAGCCCTTAGCGGATTAAACACCGGGGAGCTGTTTTTT
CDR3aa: CASSVALSGLNTGELFF

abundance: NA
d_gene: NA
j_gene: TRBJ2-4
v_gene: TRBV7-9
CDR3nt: TGTGCCAGCAGCTCCCGAGCTCGGGTAGCCAAAAACATTCAGTACTTC
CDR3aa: CASSSRARVAKNIQYF

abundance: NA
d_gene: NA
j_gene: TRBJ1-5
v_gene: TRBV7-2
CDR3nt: TGTGCCAGCAGCCAATCCGCGCTCCGCAATCAGCCCCAGCATTTT
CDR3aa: CASSQSALRNQPQHF